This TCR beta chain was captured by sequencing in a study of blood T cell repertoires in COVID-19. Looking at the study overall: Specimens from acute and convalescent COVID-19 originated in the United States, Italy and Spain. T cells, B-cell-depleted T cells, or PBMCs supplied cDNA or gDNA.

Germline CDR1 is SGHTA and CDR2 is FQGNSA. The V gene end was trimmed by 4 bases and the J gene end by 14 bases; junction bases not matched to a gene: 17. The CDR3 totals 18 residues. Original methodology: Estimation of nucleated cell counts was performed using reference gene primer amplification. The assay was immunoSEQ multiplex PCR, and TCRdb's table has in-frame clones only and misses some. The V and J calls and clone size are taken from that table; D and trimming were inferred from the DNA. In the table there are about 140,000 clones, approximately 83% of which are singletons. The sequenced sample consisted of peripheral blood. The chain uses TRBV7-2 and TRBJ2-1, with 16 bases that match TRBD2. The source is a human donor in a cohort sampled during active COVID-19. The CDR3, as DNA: TGTGCCAGCAGCTATACTTCCGGGACTAGCGGGAGGGCAGGGTCGGAGTTCTTC. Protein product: CASSYTSGTSGRAGSEFF.